This is a list of T cell receptor beta chains from one sample in a study of T cells in Graves' hyperthyroidism and ophthalmopathy. TCRdb re-called the multiplex PCR reads through MiXCR, storing one row per CDR3 protein. The sample has some 510,000 distinct CDR3 sequences; just over 45% are singletons. The sample consisted of peripheral blood or thyroid tissue (not recorded which). The source of these receptors is a woman aged 18-30 years with Graves' hyperthyroidism. Both conserved end residues are part of each CDR3. A D gene is named only where the DNA matches it firmly. Expanded clones are given a class, and other clones once, few, many or no size at all.

v_gene	d_gene	j_gene	abundance	CDR3aa	CDR3nt
TRBV12-3/TRBV12-4	TRBD1	TRBJ1-3	few	CASRHPPSTGPSGNTIYF	TGTGCCAGCCGACACCCCCCGTCGACAGGGCCATCTGGAAACACCATATATTTT
TRBV4-1	NA	TRBJ1-1	NA	CASSQDRTGTNTEAFF	TGCGCCAGCAGCCAAGACAGAACAGGGACGAACACTGAAGCTTTCTTT
TRBV24-1	NA	TRBJ2-6	many	CATSDPAPSGANVLTF	TGTGCCACCAGTGACCCAGCCCCCTCTGGGGCCAACGTCCTGACTTTC
TRBV10-3	NA	TRBJ1-1	NA	CAISGLRITEAFF	TGTGCCATCAGTGGGTTGAGGATCACTGAAGCTTTCTTT
TRBV2	TRBD2	TRBJ2-7	NA	CASSLVAGYEQYF	TGTGCCAGCAGTTTGGTAGCGGGCTACGAGCAGTACTTC
TRBV7-9	NA	TRBJ2-7	many	CASSLWDIAYEQYF	TGTGCCAGCAGTCTGTGGGACATCGCCTACGAGCAGTACTTC
TRBV24-1	TRBD1	TRBJ1-1	NA	CATSEETGAEAFF	TGTGCCACCAGTGAGGAGACAGGGGCTGAAGCTTTCTTT
TRBV7-9	TRBD2	TRBJ2-7	few	CASSPSGSHEQYF	TGTGCCAGTAGTCCTAGCGGGAGCCACGAGCAGTACTTC
TRBV11-2	NA	TRBJ2-6	few	CASSQAARSGANVLTF	TGTGCCAGCAGCCAAGCGGCCCGTTCTGGGGCCAACGTCCTGACTTTC
TRBV7-9	NA	TRBJ1-2	NA	CASSSLGLSAADGYTF	TGTGCCAGCAGTTCTCTGGGGTTATCGGCCGCTGATGGCTACACCTTC
TRBV11-1	TRBD2	TRBJ2-7	NA	CASRVGLAGTYEQYF	TGTGCCAGCAGAGTCGGACTAGCGGGAACCTACGAGCAGTACTTC
TRBV7-2	NA	TRBJ1-1	few	CASSYPSSERAFF	TGTGCCAGCAGTTACCCGTCTTCGGAGCGTGCTTTCTTT
TRBV7-9	TRBD2	TRBJ2-2	NA	CASSTRPSRTSF	TGTGCCAGCAGCACTCGACCGTCTAGGACTAGCTTT
TRBV20-1	NA	TRBJ2-7	NA	CSASQGFGSRYEQYF	TGCAGTGCTTCTCAGGGGTTCGGGAGCCGCTACGAGCAGTACTTC
TRBV2	NA	TRBJ2-7	few	CASRTAGPVNEQYF	TGTGCCAGCAGGACCGCGGGACCCGTCAACGAGCAGTACTTC
TRBV2	NA	TRBJ1-2	once	CASSAGTVTGYGYTF	TGTGCCAGCAGTGCAGGGACCGTAACCGGGTATGGCTACACCTTC
TRBV4-1	NA	TRBJ1-1	NA	CASSQAETVNTEAFF	TGCGCCAGCAGCCAAGCCGAAACAGTGAACACTGAAGCTTTCTTT
TRBV5-1	TRBD1	TRBJ1-2	NA	CASSLDRAVYGYTF	TGTGCCAGCAGCTTAGACAGGGCCGTCTATGGCTACACCTTC
TRBV7-9	TRBD2	TRBJ2-5	NA	CASSSGTSGRSETQYF	TGTGCCAGCAGTTCGGGGACTAGCGGGAGATCGGAGACCCAGTACTTC
TRBV5-6	TRBD1	TRBJ1-1	NA	CASSSGQKNTEAFF	TGTGCCAGCAGCTCGGGACAGAAGAACACTGAAGCTTTCTTT
TRBV29-1	TRBD1	TRBJ1-5	once	CSVVWDRGQPQHF	TGCAGCGTTGTGTGGGACAGGGGGCAGCCCCAGCATTTT
TRBV7-3	TRBD1	TRBJ2-7	few	CASSQDGTGGDEQYF	TGTGCCAGCAGCCAAGATGGGACAGGGGGCGATGAGCAGTACTTC
TRBV10-3	NA	TRBJ1-2	NA	CASKTTNYGYTF	TGTGCCAGCAAAACAACTAACTATGGCTACACCTTC
TRBV24-1	TRBD1	TRBJ2-2	many	CATSDDRGLTGELFF	TGTGCCACCAGTGATGACAGGGGCCTCACCGGGGAGCTGTTTTTT
TRBV7-3	TRBD1	TRBJ2-5	NA	CASSADREQYF	TGTGCCAGCAGCGCCGACAGGGAGCAGTACTTC
TRBV29-1	NA	TRBJ2-2	many	CSVGGRNTGELFF	TGCAGCGTCGGCGGACGGAACACCGGGGAGCTGTTTTTT
TRBV9	NA	TRBJ1-1	NA	CASSPLGVGTEAFF	TGTGCCAGCAGCCCCCTAGGGGTGGGAACTGAAGCTTTCTTT
TRBV12-3/TRBV12-4	NA	TRBJ2-7	NA	CASSLQDHYEQYF	TGTGCCAGCAGTTTACAGGACCACTACGAGCAGTACTTC
TRBV24-1	TRBD2	TRBJ2-7	many	CATSDPDGRGEQYF	TGTGCCACCAGTGATCCGGACGGGAGGGGCGAGCAGTACTTC
TRBV25-1	TRBD2	TRBJ2-5	few	CASRRLAGVIETQYF	TGTGCCAGCAGGAGACTAGCGGGAGTTATTGAGACCCAGTACTTC
TRBV5-1	NA	TRBJ2-7	NA	CASSSREVSYEQYF	TGCGCCAGCAGCTCCAGGGAGGTCTCCTACGAGCAGTACTTC
TRBV5-4	NA	TRBJ2-7	NA	CASSLERGKSYEQYF	TGTGCCAGCAGCTTGGAAAGGGGAAAAAGCTACGAGCAGTACTTC
TRBV12-3/TRBV12-4	NA	TRBJ1-1	many	CASSLQVNTEAFF	TGTGCCAGCAGCCTTCAAGTAAACACTGAAGCTTTCTTT
TRBV7-9	NA	TRBJ1-6	many	CASSLGGVSPLHF	TGTGCCAGCAGCTTAGGTGGGGTTTCACCCCTCCACTTT
TRBV7-2	TRBD1	TRBJ2-7	many	CASSPRTGGRTYEQYF	TGTGCCAGCAGCCCCCGAACAGGGGGAAGGACGTACGAGCAGTACTTC
TRBV29-1	TRBD1	TRBJ2-1	NA	CSSSHRGSNNEQFF	TGCAGCTCTAGCCACAGGGGGAGCAACAATGAGCAGTTCTTC
TRBV2	NA	TRBJ2-5	NA	CASSENSEETQYF	TGTGCCAGCAGTGAAAACTCGGAAGAGACCCAGTACTTC
TRBV29-1	NA	TRBJ2-7	NA	CSYGTVYEQYF	TGCAGCTACGGGACGGTCTACGAGCAGTACTTC
TRBV7-4	TRBD2	TRBJ2-1	once	CASSLGLAQIGDNEQFF	TGTGCCAGCAGCTTAGGACTAGCCCAGATCGGCGACAATGAGCAGTTCTTC
TRBV7-9	NA	TRBJ1-1	NA	CASSLGAGGATPEAFF	TGTGCCAGCAGCTTAGGAGCGGGGGGCGCAACCCCTGAAGCTTTCTTT
TRBV7-9	NA	TRBJ1-2	NA	CASSLSYGAGLRGYTF	TGTGCCAGCAGCCTATCTTACGGGGCAGGCCTACGGGGCTACACCTTC
TRBV9	NA	TRBJ1-2	few	CASSVAGSNYGYTF	TGTGCCAGCAGCGTAGCTGGCAGTAACTATGGCTACACCTTC
TRBV19	NA	TRBJ2-7	NA	CASSPRDRSFYEQYF	TGTGCCAGTAGTCCCCGGGACCGCTCTTTCTACGAGCAGTACTTC
TRBV7-9	NA	TRBJ2-7	few	CASSRLAGMGEQYF	TGTGCCAGCAGCCGACTGGCGGGGATGGGGGAGCAGTACTTC
TRBV7-2	NA	TRBJ1-5	NA	CASSFGLDNQPQHF	TGTGCCAGCAGCTTCGGACTCGACAATCAGCCCCAGCATTTT
TRBV7-9	TRBD1	TRBJ1-5	few	CASSQDLTGAQPQHF	TGTGCCAGCAGCCAAGATCTAACAGGGGCTCAGCCCCAGCATTTT
TRBV4-1	TRBD1	TRBJ1-5	NA	CASSQEGQGPLETQHF	TGCGCCAGCAGCCAGGAAGGACAGGGGCCGTTGGAGACCCAGCATTTT
TRBV2	NA	TRBJ1-1	many	CASSESENTEAFF	TGTGCCAGCAGTGAATCGGAGAACACTGAAGCTTTCTTT
TRBV7-7	NA	TRBJ1-5	NA	CASSLLKDGGVSKSNQPQHF	TGTGCTAGCAGCTTACTTAAGGACGGGGGAGTATCTAAAAGCAATCAGCCCCAGCATTTT
TRBV25-1	NA	TRBJ1-2	NA	CARPQGDYGYTF	TGTGCCAGGCCACAGGGCGACTATGGCTACACCTTC
TRBV5-4	NA	TRBJ2-2	few	CASSSELGVITGELFF	TGTGCCAGCAGCTCAGAGCTGGGAGTTATCACCGGGGAGCTGTTTTTT
TRBV7-2	NA	TRBJ1-5	once	CARSVPTENQPQHF	TGTGCCAGGAGTGTACCCACGGAGAATCAGCCCCAGCATTTT
TRBV2	NA	TRBJ2-7	once	CASSRDRGPDTQYF	TGTGCCAGCAGCCGAGACAGAGGCCCAGATACGCAGTACTTC
TRBV10-3	TRBD1	TRBJ1-6	once	CAISERVAGGRDSPLHF	TGTGCCATCAGTGAGAGAGTGGCAGGGGGACGGGATTCACCCCTCCACTTT
TRBV20-1	TRBD2	TRBJ2-5	NA	CSAPTSLAGDQETQYF	TGCAGTGCTCCGACTTCACTAGCGGGAGACCAAGAGACCCAGTACTTC
TRBV20-1	TRBD1	TRBJ2-7	NA	CSAQLQGSTYEQYF	TGCAGTGCCCAATTACAGGGGTCAACCTACGAGCAGTACTTC
TRBV29-1	NA	TRBJ1-1	NA	CSSAGVTEAFF	TGCAGCAGTGCAGGGGTGACTGAAGCTTTCTTT
TRBV7-9	NA	TRBJ2-7	NA	CASSLSYGPGTHF	TGTGCCAGCAGTTTATCGTACGGGCCCGGGACCCACTTC
TRBV24-1	TRBD1	TRBJ1-1	NA	CATSDSGQVNTEAFF	TGTGCCACCAGTGATTCGGGACAGGTAAACACTGAAGCTTTCTTT
TRBV7-2	NA	TRBJ1-4	NA	CASRQTPGQINEKLFF	TGTGCCAGCAGACAGACACCGGGACAAATTAATGAAAAACTGTTTTTT